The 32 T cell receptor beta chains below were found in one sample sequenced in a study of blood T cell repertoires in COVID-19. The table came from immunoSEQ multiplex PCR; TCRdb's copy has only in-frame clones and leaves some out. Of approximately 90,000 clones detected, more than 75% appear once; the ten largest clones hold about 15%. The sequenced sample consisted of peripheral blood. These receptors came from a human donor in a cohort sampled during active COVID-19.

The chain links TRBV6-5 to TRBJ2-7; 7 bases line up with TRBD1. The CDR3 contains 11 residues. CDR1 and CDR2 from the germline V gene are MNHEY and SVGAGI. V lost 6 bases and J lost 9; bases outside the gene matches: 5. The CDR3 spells CASSSGTAQYF. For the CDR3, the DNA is TGTGCCAGCAGCTCCGGGACAGCGCAGTACTTC.

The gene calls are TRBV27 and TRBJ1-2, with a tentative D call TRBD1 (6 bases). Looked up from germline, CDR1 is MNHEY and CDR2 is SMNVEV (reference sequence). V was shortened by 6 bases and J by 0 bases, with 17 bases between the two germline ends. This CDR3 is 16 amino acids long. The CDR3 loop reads CASSPAGQRPNYGYTF. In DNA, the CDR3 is TGTGCCAGCAGCCCAGCCGGACAGAGACCTAACTATGGCTACACCTTC.

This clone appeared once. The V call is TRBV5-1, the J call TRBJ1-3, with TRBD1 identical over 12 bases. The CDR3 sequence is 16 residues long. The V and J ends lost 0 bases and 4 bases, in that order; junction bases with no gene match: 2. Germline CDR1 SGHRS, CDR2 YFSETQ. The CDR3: CASSLEGQGAGNTIYF. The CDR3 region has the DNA TGCGCCAGCAGCTTGGAGGGACAGGGGGCAGGAAACACCATATATTTT.

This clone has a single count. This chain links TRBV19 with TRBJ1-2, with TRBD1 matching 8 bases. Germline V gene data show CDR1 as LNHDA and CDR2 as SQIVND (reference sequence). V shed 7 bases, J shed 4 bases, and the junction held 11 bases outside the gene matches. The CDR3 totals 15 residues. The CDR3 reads CASTEFQGATYGYTF. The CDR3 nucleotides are TGTGCCAGTACTGAATTTCAGGGGGCGACCTATGGCTACACCTTC.

The DNA for the CDR3 is TGTGCCAGCAGCAAAGACAGGGACACTGAAGCTTTCTTT. Residues: CASSKDRDTEAFF. The chain uses TRBV7-2 and TRBJ1-1; TRBD1 aligns across 7 bases. The V and J ends lost 5 bases and 3 bases, in that order; junction bases with no gene match: 3. The CDR3 loop spans 13 amino acids. The germline V gene has CDR1 SGHTA and CDR2 FQGNSA.

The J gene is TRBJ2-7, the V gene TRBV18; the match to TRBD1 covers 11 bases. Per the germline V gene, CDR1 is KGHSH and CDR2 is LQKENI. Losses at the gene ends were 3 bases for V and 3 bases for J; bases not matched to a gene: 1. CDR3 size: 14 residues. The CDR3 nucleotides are TGTGCCAGCTCACCGGGACAGGGGGTCTACGAGCAGTACTTC. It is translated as CASSPGQGVYEQYF.

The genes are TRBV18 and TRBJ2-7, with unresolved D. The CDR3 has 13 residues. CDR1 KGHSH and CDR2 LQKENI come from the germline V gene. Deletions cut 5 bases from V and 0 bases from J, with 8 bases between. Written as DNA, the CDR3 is TGTGCCAGCTCAGTCCCCATCTCCTACGAGCAGTACTTC. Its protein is CASSVPISYEQYF.

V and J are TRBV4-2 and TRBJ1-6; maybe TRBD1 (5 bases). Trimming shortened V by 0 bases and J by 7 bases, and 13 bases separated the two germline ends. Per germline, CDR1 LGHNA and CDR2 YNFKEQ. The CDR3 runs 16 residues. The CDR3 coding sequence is TGTGCCAGCAGCCAAGAAGCAGGGAGGTCGAATTCACCCCTCCACTTT. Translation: CASSQEAGRSNSPLHF.

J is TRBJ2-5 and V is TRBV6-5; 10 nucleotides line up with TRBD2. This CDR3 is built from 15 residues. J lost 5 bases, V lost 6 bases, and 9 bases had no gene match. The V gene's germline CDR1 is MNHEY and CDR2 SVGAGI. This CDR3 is CASRVAGGSWETQYF. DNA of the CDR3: TGTGCCAGCAGGGTAGCGGGGGGATCGTGGGAGACCCAGTACTTC.

As DNA, the CDR3 is TGTGCCAGCAGTTTGGCTGGGGGGACGCAAGAGACCCAGTACTTC. It specifies CASSLAGGTQETQYF. This rearrangement joins TRBV6-5 to TRBJ2-5, with a weak D call TRBD2 (6 bases). Germline CDR1 MNHEY, CDR2 SVGAGI. CDR3 length: 15 residues. Deletions cut 4 bases from V and 2 bases from J, with 14 bases between.

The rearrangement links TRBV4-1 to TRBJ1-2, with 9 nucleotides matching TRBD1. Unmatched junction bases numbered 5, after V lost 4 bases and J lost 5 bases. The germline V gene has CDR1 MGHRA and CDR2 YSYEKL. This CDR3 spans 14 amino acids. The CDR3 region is CASSLRDRAYGYTF. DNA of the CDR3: TGCGCCAGCAGCCTCCGGGACAGGGCGTATGGCTACACCTTC.

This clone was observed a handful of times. The CDR3 DNA follows: TGTGCCACCGGAGCCAACGAGCAGTACTTC. This translates into CATGANEQYF. The V and J genes are TRBV10-3 and TRBJ2-7; D is unclear. CDR3 size: 10 residues. Germline CDR1 and CDR2: ENHRY and SYGVKD. V was clipped by 10 bases and J by 5 bases, with 9 bases between them.

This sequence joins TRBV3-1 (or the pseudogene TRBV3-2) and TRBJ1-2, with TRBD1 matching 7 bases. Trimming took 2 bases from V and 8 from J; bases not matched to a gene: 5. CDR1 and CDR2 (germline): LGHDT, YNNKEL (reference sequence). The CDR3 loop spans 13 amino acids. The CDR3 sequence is CASSQQGGAGYTF. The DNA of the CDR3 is TGTGCCAGCAGCCAACAGGGGGGCGCAGGCTACACCTTC.

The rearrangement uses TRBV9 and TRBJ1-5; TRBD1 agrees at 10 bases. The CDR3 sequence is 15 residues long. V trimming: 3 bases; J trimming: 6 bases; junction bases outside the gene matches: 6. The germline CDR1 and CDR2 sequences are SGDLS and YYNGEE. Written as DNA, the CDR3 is TGTGCCAGCAGCGAGGGACAGGGGTTCTTTCAGCCCCAGCATTTT. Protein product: CASSEGQGFFQPQHF.

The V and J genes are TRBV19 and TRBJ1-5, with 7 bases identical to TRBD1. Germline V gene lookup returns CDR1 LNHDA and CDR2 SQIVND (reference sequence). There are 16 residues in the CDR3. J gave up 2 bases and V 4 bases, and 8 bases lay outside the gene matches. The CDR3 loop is CASSTRQGMGNQPQHF. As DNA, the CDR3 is TGTGCCAGTAGTACGAGACAGGGTATGGGCAATCAGCCCCAGCATTTT.

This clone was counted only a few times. CDR3 loop: CASSLRPDRANTEAFF. CDR3 bases: TGCGCCAGCAGCCTTAGGCCGGACAGGGCGAACACTGAAGCTTTCTTT. This chain connects TRBV5-1 to TRBJ1-1; 8 bases line up with TRBD1. Germline assignment: CDR1 SGHRS and CDR2 YFSETQ. The J segment lost 1 base and the V segment lost 4 bases, leaving 9 bases of the junction unmatched. This CDR3 is 16 amino acids long.

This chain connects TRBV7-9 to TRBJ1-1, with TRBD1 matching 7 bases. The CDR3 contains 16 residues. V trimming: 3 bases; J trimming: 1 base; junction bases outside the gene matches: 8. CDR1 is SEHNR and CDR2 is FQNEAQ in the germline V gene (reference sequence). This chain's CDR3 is CASSLADRVENTEAFF. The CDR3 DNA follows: TGTGCCAGCAGCTTGGCCGACAGGGTTGAGAACACTGAAGCTTTCTTT. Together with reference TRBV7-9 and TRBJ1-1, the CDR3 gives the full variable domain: DTGVSQNPRHKITKRGQNVTFRCDPISEHNRLYWYRQTLGQGPEFLTYFQNEAQLEKSRLLSDRFSAERPKGSFSTLEIQRTEQGDSAMYLCASSLADRVENTEAFFGQGTRLTVV.

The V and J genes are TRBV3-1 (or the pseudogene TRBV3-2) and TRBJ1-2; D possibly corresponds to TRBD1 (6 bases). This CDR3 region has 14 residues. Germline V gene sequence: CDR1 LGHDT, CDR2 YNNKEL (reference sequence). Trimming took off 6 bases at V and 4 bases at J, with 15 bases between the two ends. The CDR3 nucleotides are TGTGCCAGCAGTCTCGCGACAGGCCCCTATGGCTACACCTTC. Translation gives CASSLATGPYGYTF.

CDR3 bases: TGTGCCAGCAGCCTAGGACACTTTAACACTGAAGCTTTCTTT. Its translation is CASSLGHFNTEAFF. The chain employs TRBV14 and TRBJ1-1; D is possibly TRBD1 (5 bases). CDR3 size: 14 residues. Germline assignment: CDR1 SGHDN and CDR2 FVKESK. Trimming removed 4 bases from V and 2 bases from J, with 11 bases in between.

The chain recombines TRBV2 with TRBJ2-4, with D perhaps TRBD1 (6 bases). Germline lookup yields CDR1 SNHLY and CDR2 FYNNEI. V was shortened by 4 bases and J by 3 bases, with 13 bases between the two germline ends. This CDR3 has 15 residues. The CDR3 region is CASSVGQGRKNIQYF. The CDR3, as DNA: TGTGCCAGCAGTGTTGGCCAGGGGCGCAAAAACATTCAGTACTTC.

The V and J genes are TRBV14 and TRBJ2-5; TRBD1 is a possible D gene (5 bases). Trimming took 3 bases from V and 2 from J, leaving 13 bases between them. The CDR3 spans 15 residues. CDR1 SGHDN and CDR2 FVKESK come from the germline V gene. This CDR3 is CASSQFRALQETQYF. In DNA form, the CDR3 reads TGTGCCAGCAGCCAGTTCAGGGCGTTACAAGAGACCCAGTACTTC.

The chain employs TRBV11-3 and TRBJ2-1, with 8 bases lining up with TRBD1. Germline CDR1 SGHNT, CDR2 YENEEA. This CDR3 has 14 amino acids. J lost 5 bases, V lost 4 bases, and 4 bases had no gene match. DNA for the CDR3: TGTGCCAGCAGCTCCCAGGGGGCTGACAATGAGCAGTTCTTC. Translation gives CASSSQGADNEQFF.

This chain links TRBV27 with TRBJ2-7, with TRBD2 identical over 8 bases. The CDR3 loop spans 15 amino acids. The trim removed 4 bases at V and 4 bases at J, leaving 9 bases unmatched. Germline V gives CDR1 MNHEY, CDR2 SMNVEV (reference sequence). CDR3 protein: CASSSLTGGAYEQYF. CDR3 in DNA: TGTGCCAGCAGTTCCCTGACCGGGGGGGCGTACGAGCAGTACTTC.

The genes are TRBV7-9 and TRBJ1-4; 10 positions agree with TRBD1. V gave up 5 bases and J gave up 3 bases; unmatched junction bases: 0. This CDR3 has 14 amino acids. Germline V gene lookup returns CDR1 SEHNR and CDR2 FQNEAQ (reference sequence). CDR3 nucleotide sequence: TGTGCCAGCAGCGGACAGGGGGCTAATGAAAAACTGTTTTTT. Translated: CASSGQGANEKLFF.

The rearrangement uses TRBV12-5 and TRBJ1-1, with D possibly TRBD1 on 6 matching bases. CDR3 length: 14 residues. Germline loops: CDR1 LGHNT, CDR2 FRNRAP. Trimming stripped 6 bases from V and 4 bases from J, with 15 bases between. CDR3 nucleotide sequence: TGTGCTAGTGGCGGAACACAGGGTACCACTGAAGCTTTCTTT. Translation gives CASGGTQGTTEAFF.

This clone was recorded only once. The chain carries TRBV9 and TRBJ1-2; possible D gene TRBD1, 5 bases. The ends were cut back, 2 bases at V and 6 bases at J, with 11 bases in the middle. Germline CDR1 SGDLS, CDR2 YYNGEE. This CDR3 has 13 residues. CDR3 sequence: CASSVGGFDGYTF. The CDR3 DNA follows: TGTGCCAGCAGCGTGGGGGGGTTCGATGGCTACACCTTC.

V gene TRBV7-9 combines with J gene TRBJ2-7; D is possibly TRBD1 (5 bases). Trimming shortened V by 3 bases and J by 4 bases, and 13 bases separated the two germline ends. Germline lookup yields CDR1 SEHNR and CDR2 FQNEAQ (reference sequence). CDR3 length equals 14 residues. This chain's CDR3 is CASSFTQGIYEQYF. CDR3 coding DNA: TGTGCCAGCAGCTTTACGCAGGGAATTTACGAGCAGTACTTC.

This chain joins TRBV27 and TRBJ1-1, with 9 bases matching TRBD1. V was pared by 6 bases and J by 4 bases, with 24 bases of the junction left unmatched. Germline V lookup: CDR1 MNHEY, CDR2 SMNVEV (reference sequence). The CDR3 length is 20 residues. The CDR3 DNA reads TGTGCCAGCAGACGATTTACCGGGACAGGGCCCAACCTCCAAGGCACTGAAGCTTTCTTT. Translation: CASRRFTGTGPNLQGTEAFF.

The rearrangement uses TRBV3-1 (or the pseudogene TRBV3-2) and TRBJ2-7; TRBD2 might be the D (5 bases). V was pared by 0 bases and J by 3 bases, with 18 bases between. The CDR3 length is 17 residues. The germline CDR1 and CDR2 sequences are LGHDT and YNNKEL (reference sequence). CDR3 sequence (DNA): TGTGCCAGCAGCCAAGAAAGAAAGAGCGGTCCAAGCTACGAGCAGTACTTC. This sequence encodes CASSQERKSGPSYEQYF.

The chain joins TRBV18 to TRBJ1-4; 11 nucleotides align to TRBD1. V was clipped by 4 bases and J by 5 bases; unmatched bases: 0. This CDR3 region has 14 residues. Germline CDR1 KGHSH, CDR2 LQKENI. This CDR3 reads CASSRDRGNEKLFF. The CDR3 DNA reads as TGTGCCAGCTCACGGGACAGGGGGAATGAAAAACTGTTTTTT.

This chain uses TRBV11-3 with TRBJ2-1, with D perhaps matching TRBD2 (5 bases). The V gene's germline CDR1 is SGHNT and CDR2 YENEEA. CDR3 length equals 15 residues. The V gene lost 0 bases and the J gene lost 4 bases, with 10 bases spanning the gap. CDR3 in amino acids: CASSLDSADYNEQFF. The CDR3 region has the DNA TGTGCCAGCAGCTTAGATAGCGCCGATTACAATGAGCAGTTCTTC. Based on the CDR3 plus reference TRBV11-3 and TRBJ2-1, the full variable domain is EAGVVQSPRYKIIEKKQPVAFWCNPISGHNTLYWYLQNLGQGPELLIRYENEEAVDDSQLPKDRFSAERLKGVDSTLKIQPAELGDSAVYLCASSLDSADYNEQFFGPGTRLTVL.

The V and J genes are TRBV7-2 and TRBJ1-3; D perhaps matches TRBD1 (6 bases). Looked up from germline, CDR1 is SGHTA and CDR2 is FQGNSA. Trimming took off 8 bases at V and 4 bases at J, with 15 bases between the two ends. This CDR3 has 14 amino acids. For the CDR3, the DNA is TGTGCCAGCGGTCTTGGACAGTGGGGAAACACCATATATTTT. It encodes CASGLGQWGNTIYF. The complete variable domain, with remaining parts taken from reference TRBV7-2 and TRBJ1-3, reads GAGVSQSPSNKVTEKGKDVELRCDPISGHTALYWYRQSLGQGLEFLIYFQGNSAPDKSGLPSDRFSAERTGGSVSTLTIQRTQQEDSAVYLCASGLGQWGNTIYFGEGSWLTVV.